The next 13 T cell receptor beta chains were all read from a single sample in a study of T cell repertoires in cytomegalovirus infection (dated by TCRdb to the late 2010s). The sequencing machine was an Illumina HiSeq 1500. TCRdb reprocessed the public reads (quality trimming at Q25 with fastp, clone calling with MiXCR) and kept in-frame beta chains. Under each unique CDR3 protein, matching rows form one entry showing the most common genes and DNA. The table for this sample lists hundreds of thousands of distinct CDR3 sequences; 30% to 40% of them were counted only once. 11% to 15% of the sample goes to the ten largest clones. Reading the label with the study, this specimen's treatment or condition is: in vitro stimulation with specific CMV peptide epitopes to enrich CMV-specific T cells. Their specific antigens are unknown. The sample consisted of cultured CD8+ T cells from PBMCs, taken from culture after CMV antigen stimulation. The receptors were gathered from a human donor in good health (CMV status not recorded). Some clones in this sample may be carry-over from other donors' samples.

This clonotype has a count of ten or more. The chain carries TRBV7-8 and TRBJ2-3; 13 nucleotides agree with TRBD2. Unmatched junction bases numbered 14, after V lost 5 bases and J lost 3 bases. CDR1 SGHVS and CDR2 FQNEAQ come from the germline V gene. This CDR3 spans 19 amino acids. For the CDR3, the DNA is TGTGCCAGCAGCACAATTGATATACTAGCGGGGGGGCAGACAGATACGCAGTATTTT. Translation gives CASSTIDILAGGQTDTQYF.

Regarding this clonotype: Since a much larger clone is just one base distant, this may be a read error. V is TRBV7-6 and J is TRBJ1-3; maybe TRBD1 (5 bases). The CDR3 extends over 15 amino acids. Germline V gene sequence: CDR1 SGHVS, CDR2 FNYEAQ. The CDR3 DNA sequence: TGTGCCAGCAGCTTAGAGGCAGGGACTGGAAACACCTTATATTTT. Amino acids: CASSLEAGTGNTLYF.

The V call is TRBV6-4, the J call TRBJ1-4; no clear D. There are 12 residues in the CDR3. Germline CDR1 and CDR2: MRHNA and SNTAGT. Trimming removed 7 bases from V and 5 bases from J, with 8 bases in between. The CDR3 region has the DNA TGTGCCAGCAAAGAAGAGAATGAAAAACTGTTTTTT. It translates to CASKEENEKLFF.

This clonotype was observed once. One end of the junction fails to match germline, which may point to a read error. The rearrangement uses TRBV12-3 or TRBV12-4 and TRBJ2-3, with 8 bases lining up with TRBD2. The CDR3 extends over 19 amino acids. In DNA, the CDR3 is TGTGTCAGCAACCCCCTTGGGCCGGCTAGCGGGCCCAGCACAGATACGCAGTATTTT. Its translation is CVSNPLGPASGPSTDTQYF.

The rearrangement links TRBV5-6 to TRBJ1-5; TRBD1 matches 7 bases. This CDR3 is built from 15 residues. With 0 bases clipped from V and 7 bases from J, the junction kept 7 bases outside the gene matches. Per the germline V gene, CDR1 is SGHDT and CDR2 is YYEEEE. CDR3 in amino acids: CASSLEGALRQPQHF. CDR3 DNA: TGTGCCAGCAGCTTGGAGGGGGCCCTTAGACAGCCCCAGCATTTT. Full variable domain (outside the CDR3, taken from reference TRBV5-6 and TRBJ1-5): DAGVTQSPTHLIKTRGQQVTLRCSPKSGHDTVSWYQQALGQGPQFIFQYYEEEERQRGNFPDRFSGHQFPNYSSELNVNALLLGDSALYLCASSLEGALRQPQHFGDGTRLSIL.

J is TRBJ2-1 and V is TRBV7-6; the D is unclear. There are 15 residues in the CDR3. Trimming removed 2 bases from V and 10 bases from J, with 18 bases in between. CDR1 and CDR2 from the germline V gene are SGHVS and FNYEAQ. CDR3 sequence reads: CASSLKGLGTSEQFF. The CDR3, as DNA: TGTGCCAGCAGCTTAAAGGGCCTTGGAACCTCAGAGCAGTTCTTC.

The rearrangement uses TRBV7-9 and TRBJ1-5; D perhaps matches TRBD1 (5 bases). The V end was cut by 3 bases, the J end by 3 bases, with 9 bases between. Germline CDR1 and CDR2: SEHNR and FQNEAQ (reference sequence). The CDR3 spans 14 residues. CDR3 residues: CASSFEGNNQPQHF. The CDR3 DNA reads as TGTGCCAGCAGCTTCGAGGGGAACAATCAGCCCCAGCATTTT.

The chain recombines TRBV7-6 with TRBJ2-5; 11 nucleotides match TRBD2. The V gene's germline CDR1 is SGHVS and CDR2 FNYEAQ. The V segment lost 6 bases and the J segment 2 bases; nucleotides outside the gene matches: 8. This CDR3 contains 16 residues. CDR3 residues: CASSLSGGGLQETQYF. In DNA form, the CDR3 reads TGTGCCAGCAGTCTTAGCGGGGGGGGGTTACAAGAGACCCAGTACTTC.

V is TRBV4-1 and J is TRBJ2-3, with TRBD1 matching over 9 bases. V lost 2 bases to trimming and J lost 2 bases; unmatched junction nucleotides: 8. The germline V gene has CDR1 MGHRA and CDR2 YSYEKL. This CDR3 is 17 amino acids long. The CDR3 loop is CASSQKGNRGPTDTQYF. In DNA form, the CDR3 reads TGCGCCAGCAGCCAAAAGGGAAACAGGGGGCCCACAGATACGCAGTATTTT.

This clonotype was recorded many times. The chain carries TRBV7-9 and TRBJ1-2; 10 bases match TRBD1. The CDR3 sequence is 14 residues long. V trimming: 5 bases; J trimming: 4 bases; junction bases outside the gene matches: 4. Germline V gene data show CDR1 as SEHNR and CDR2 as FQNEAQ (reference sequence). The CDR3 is CASSHRDRGYGYTF. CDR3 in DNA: TGTGCCAGCAGCCACCGGGACAGGGGCTATGGCTACACCTTC.

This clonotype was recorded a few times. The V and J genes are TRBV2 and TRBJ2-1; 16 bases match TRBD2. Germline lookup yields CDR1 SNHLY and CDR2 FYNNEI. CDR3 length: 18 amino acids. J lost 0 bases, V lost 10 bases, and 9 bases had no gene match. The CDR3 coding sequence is TGTGCCACCCGGGGACTAGCGGGGGGGCCAAGCTCCTACAATGAGCAGTTCTTC. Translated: CATRGLAGGPSSYNEQFF.

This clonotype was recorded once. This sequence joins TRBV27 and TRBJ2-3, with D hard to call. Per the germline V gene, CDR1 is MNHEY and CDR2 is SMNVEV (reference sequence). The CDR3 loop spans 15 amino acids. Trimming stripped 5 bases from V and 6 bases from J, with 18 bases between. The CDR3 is CASSPSLQLRDTQYF. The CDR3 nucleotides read TGTGCCAGCAGTCCTTCATTGCAGTTACGGGATACGCAGTATTTT.

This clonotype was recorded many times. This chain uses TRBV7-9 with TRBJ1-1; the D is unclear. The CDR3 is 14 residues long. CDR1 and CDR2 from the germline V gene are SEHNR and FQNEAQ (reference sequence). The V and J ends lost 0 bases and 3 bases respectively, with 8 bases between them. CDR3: CASSLASLDTEAFF. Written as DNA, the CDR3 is TGTGCCAGCAGCTTAGCCAGTCTAGACACTGAAGCTTTCTTT.